A single sample gave rise to the 15 T cell receptor beta chains below, sequenced in a study of T cell responses to AZD1222 COVID-19 vaccine. Measured with immunoSEQ multiplex PCR; TCRdb has only the in-frame clones, and not every one. In the table there are some 74,000 clones, roughly 90% of which are singletons. The source material was peripheral blood, sampled 28 days after the second AZD1222 dose. These TCRs come from an adult who received the AZD1222 COVID-19 vaccine.

V gene TRBV6-5 combines with J gene TRBJ2-7; possibly TRBD2 for D (6 bases). The CDR3 spans 14 residues. Germline CDR1 and CDR2: MNHEY and SVGAGI. The ends were cut back, 2 bases at V and 7 bases at J, with 15 bases in the middle. CDR3 nucleotide sequence: TGTGCCAGCAGTTACCGGACCGACGGAGGGGAGCAGTACTTC. Translation: CASSYRTDGGEQYF.

The J gene is TRBJ2-6, the V gene TRBV4-1; D is ambiguous. The V gene lost 0 bases and the J gene lost 0 bases, with 12 bases spanning the gap. The CDR3 has 18 amino acids. The germline CDR1 and CDR2 sequences are MGHRA and YSYEKL. As DNA, the CDR3 is TGCGCCAGCAGCCAAGAGGGCTACCGAAGCTCTGGGGCCAACGTCCTGACTTTC. The encoded protein is CASSQEGYRSSGANVLTF.

The J gene is TRBJ2-6, the V gene TRBV24-1; 11 nucleotides match TRBD1. Germline loops: CDR1 KGHDR, CDR2 SFDVKD. The V and J ends lost 5 bases and 1 base, in that order; junction bases with no gene match: 12. The CDR3 spans 20 residues. The CDR3 spells CATSGGSPGQGVSGANVLTF. DNA for the CDR3: TGTGCCACCAGTGGTGGGTCACCGGGACAGGGGGTGTCTGGGGCCAACGTCCTGACTTTC.

There are a few counts of this clone. V gene TRBV19 combines with J gene TRBJ1-5; D unresolved. The CDR3 contains 15 residues. Trimming removed 8 bases at V and 2 bases at J, with 16 bases between. Germline values: CDR1 LNHDA, CDR2 SQIVND (reference sequence). CDR3 in amino acids: CASWPIPGGNQPQHF. As DNA, the CDR3 is TGTGCCAGTTGGCCAATCCCCGGGGGCAATCAGCCCCAGCATTTT.

The chain links TRBV18 to TRBJ2-2; no definite D call. Germline V gene lookup returns CDR1 KGHSH and CDR2 LQKENI. Trimming took 4 bases from V and 4 from J, leaving 16 bases between them. The CDR3 has 16 amino acids. CDR3 in DNA: TGTGCCAGCTCACTTTACGACACCCTGGGCACCGGGGAGCTGTTTTTT. Protein product: CASSLYDTLGTGELFF.

CDR3 sequence: CASSATFRDSPLHF. CDR3 in DNA: TGTGCCAGCAGCGCAACCTTCAGGGATTCACCCCTCCACTTT. J is TRBJ1-6 and V is TRBV2; TRBD1 is a possible D gene (5 bases). CDR1 SNHLY and CDR2 FYNNEI come from the germline V gene. The CDR3 sequence is 14 residues long. V lost 6 bases and J 8 bases, leaving 14 bases between the germline ends.

The rearrangement joins TRBV4-2 to TRBJ2-7; D possibly uses TRBD1 or TRBD2 (6 bases each). The length of the CDR3 is 15 residues. The V gene lost 1 base and the J gene lost 2 bases, with 12 bases spanning the gap. Germline V gene lookup returns CDR1 LGHNA and CDR2 YNFKEQ. The CDR3 region is CASSQVPRGAYEQYF. CDR3 sequence (DNA): TGTGCCAGCAGCCAAGTCCCTAGGGGGGCCTACGAGCAGTACTTC.

The rearrangement uses TRBV10-3 and TRBJ2-5; 10 bases match TRBD1. This CDR3 spans 14 amino acids. Germline assignment: CDR1 ENHRY and CDR2 SYGVKD. V was pared by 11 bases and J by 5 bases, with 11 bases of the junction left unmatched. The CDR3 spells CASKRQGAQETQYF. DNA for the CDR3: TGTGCCTCCAAGAGACAGGGGGCGCAGGAGACCCAGTACTTC.

The chain is built from TRBV19 and TRBJ2-3, with D maybe TRBD2 (5 bases). Germline V gene lookup returns CDR1 LNHDA and CDR2 SQIVND (reference sequence). The CDR3 length is 13 residues. Trimming took 3 bases from V and 2 from J, leaving 6 bases between them. The CDR3 is CASSIGNTDTQYF. DNA of the CDR3: TGTGCCAGTAGTATCGGGAACACAGATACGCAGTATTTT. The full variable domain, rest sourced from reference TRBV19 and TRBJ2-3, is DGGITQSPKYLFRKEGQNVTLSCEQNLNHDAMYWYRQDPGQGLRLIYYSQIVNDFQKGDIAEGYSVSREKKESFPLTVTSAQKNPTAFYLCASSIGNTDTQYFGPGTRLTVL.

This chain connects TRBV4-1 to TRBJ1-4, with 11 bases identical to TRBD1. In germline, CDR1 is MGHRA, CDR2 YSYEKL. The CDR3 is 17 amino acids. Unmatched junction bases numbered 4, after V lost 0 bases and J lost 4 bases. The CDR3 loop is CASSQEWTGGFNEKLFF. CDR3 sequence (DNA): TGCGCCAGCAGCCAAGAATGGACAGGGGGCTTTAATGAAAAACTGTTTTTT.

The chain combines TRBV9 with TRBJ2-1, with D perhaps TRBD1 (6 bases). V dropped 4 bases and J dropped 0 bases, with 14 bases sitting between them. CDR3 length: 16 amino acids. Germline V CDR1 and CDR2: SGDLS, YYNGEE. The CDR3 protein is CASSPYRENSYNEQFF. In DNA, the CDR3 is TGTGCCAGCAGCCCCTACAGGGAGAACTCCTACAATGAGCAGTTCTTC.

The chain couples TRBV19 to TRBJ1-4, with D uncertain. Germline CDR1 LNHDA, CDR2 SQIVND (reference sequence). V lost 5 bases and J lost 0, with 19 bases in between. The CDR3 loop spans 18 amino acids. CDR3 DNA: TGTGCCAGTAGTTTTAAATCAGCTATCGGCGCAACTAATGAAAAACTGTTTTTT. This codes for CASSFKSAIGATNEKLFF.

The V gene is TRBV10-3, the J gene TRBJ2-7; a possible D gene is TRBD1 (7 bases). The CDR3 is 15 amino acids. CDR1 is ENHRY and CDR2 is SYGVKD in the germline V gene. V lost 3 bases to trimming and J lost 0 bases, with 12 bases between them. The CDR3 DNA follows: TGTGCCATCAGTGATAGTCAGGGGGGCTCCTACGAGCAGTACTTC. Translating gives CAISDSQGGSYEQYF.

The chain carries TRBV7-3 and TRBJ2-1, with 7 nucleotides matching TRBD1. CDR3 size: 15 residues. V trimming: 1 base; J trimming: 4 bases; junction bases outside the gene matches: 4. Germline V lookup: CDR1 SGHTA, CDR2 FQGTGA. This CDR3 is CASSLRGGPYNEQFF. The CDR3 DNA sequence: TGTGCCAGCAGCTTAAGAGGGGGCCCTTACAATGAGCAGTTCTTC.

In its sample, this clone was seen once. The chain uses TRBV9 and TRBJ2-7; D is uncertain. Trimming left V 0 bases short and J 2 bases short, with 9 bases between. The CDR3 has 14 residues. Germline V CDR1 and CDR2: SGDLS, YYNGEE. The CDR3 sequence: CASSVVPETYEQYF. The CDR3 DNA reads as TGTGCCAGCAGCGTAGTTCCAGAGACCTACGAGCAGTACTTC.